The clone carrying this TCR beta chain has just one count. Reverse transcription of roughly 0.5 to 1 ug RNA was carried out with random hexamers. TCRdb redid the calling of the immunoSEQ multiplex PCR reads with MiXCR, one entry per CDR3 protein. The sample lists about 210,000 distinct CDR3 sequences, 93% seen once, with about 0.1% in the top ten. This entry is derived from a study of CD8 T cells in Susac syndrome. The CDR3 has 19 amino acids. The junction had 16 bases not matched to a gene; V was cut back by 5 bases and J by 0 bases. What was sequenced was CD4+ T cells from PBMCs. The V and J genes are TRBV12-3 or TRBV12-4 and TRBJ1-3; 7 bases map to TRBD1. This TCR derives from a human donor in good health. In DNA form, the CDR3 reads TGTGCCAGCAGTCCAGGGGGGAGGGGACTCCCGGGCTCTGGAAACACCATATATTTT. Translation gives CASSPGGRGLPGSGNTIYF.